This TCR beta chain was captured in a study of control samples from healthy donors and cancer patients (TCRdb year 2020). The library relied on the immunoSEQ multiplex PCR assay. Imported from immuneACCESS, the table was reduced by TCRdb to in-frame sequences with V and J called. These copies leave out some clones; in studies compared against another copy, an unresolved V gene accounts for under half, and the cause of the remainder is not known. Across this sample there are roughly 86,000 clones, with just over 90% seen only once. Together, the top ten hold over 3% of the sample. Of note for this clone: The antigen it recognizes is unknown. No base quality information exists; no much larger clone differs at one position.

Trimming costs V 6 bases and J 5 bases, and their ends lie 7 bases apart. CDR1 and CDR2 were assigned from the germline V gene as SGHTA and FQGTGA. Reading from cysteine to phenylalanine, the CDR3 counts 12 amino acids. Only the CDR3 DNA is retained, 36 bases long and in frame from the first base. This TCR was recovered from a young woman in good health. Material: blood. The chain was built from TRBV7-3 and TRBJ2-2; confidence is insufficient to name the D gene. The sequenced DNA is TGTGCCAGCAGTCGCAATACCGGGGAGCTGTTTTTT. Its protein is CASSRNTGELFF.